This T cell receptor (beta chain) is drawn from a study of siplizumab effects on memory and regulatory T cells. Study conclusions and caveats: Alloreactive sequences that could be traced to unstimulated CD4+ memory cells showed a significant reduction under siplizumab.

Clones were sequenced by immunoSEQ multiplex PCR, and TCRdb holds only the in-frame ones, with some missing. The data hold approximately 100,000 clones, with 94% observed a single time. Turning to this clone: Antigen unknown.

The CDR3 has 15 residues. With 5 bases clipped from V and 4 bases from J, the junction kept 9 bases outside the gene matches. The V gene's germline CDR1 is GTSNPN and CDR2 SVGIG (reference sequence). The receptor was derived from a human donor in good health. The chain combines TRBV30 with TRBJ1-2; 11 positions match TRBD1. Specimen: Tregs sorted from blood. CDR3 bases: TGTGCCTGGTGGGAGTCCGGGACAGGGGGCTATGGCTACACCTTC. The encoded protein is CAWWESGTGGYGYTF.